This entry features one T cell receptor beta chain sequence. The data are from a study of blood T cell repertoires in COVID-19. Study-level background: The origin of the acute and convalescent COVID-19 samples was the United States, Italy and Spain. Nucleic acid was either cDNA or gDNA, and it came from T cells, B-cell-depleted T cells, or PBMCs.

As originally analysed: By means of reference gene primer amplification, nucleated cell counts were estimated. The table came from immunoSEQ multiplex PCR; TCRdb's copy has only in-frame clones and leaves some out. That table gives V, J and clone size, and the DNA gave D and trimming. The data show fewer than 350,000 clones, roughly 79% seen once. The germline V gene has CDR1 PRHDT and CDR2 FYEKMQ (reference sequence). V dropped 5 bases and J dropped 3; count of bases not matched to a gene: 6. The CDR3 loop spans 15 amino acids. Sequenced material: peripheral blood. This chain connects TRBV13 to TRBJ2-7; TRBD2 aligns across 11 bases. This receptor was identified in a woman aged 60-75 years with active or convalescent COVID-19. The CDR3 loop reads CASSPLLAGDYEQYF. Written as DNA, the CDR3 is TGTGCCAGCAGCCCGTTACTAGCGGGGGACTACGAGCAGTACTTC.